The T cell receptor beta chain described here comes from a study of glioma-infiltrating T cells. V dropped 5 bases and J dropped 0 bases, with 9 bases sitting between them. The CDR3 has 14 residues. The germline gives CDR1 MNHNS, CDR2 SASEGT. TCR alpha and beta CDR3 regions were amplified from RNA using iRepertoire nested multiplex PCR. Tissue mRNA or PBMC total RNA, 100-400 ng, went into one-step reverse transcription and amplification. TCRdb analysed the multiplex PCR reads with MiXCR anew, one entry per CDR3 protein. The sample carries approximately 90,000 distinct CDR3 sequences, around a quarter recorded once. This clonotype was seen repeatedly, ten times or more.

The genes are TRBV6-1 and TRBJ2-3; D possibly matches TRBD1 or TRBD2 (5 bases each). The sample was glioma tissue, nonneoplastic brain tissue, or PBMCs (not recorded which). The receptor was derived from a human donor with low-grade glioma or glioblastoma, undergoing nonglioma brain surgery, or in good health (not recorded which). The CDR3 is CASSYRDSTDTQYF. CDR3 DNA: TGTGCCAGCAGTTACCGGGACAGCACAGATACGCAGTATTTT.